One sample yielded the 19 T cell receptor beta chains listed below, sequenced in a study of CD8 T cells in ankylosing spondylitis. TCRdb passed the 5' RACE reads through MiXCR, listing each CDR3 protein once. The data hold 150,000 to 200,000 distinct CDR3 sequences, with roughly 20% observed a single time. The sequenced sample was blood, either unsorted or a sorted T cell fraction (not recorded which). The receptors were gathered from a male donor aged 10 to 35 with ankylosing spondylitis or in good health (not recorded which).

This clonotype was picked up many times. The chain has TRBV5-1 and TRBJ2-3; 7 nucleotides align to TRBD1. This CDR3 is built from 13 residues. The junction had 7 bases not matched to a gene; V was cut back by 6 bases and J by 6 bases. Germline CDR1 and CDR2: SGHRS and YFSETQ. CDR3 bases: TGCGCCAGCACTAGAGGGGGCGGCGATACGCAGTATTTT. Residues: CASTRGGGDTQYF.

In its sample, this clonotype was seen many times. The gene calls are TRBV6-5 and TRBJ2-7; D is tentatively TRBD1 or TRBD2 (7 bases each). CDR3 length: 15 amino acids. Deletions cut 6 bases from V and 4 bases from J, with 19 bases between. Looked up from germline, CDR1 is MNHEY and CDR2 is SVGAGI. In nucleotides, the CDR3 is TGTGCCAGCAGACTTAGGGGGGGACAGTCTTACGAGCAGTACTTC. Its protein is CASRLRGGQSYEQYF.

The sample holds many counts of this clonotype. The chain joins TRBV6-5 to TRBJ2-7; 9 positions agree with TRBD2. The CDR3 extends over 15 amino acids. The V gene end was trimmed by 0 bases and the J gene end by 6 bases; junction bases not matched to a gene: 6. Germline V gene lookup returns CDR1 MNHEY and CDR2 SVGAGI. CDR3 amino acids: CASSYSGSGSTEQYF. CDR3 nucleotide sequence: TGTGCCAGCAGTTACTCTGGTAGCGGGAGTACCGAGCAGTACTTC.

Ten or more counts support this clonotype. The chain links TRBV29-1 to TRBJ2-7, with D hard to call. This CDR3 comprises 10 residues. Germline assignment: CDR1 SQVTM and CDR2 ANQGSEA. With 5 bases removed from V and 5 bases from J, the gap between germline ends came to 7 bases. The CDR3 nucleotides are TGCAGCGTTCAGGTCAACGAGCAGTACTTC. Its translation: CSVQVNEQYF.

This clonotype was seen once. The chain combines TRBV11-1 with TRBJ2-3; no firm D call. The CDR3 sequence is 13 residues long. V was clipped by 4 bases and J by 8 bases, with 13 bases between them. The germline V gene has CDR1 SGHAT and CDR2 FQDESV (reference sequence). CDR3 in DNA: TGTGCCAGCAGCTCCAAAGCAGGTACTACGCAGTATTTT. Translating gives CASSSKAGTTQYF.

The chain links TRBV5-1 to TRBJ1-2, with TRBD1 identical over 7 bases. J lost 3 bases, V lost 3 bases, and 11 bases had no gene match. CDR3 size: 16 residues. Germline V lookup: CDR1 SGHRS, CDR2 YFSETQ. The CDR3 reads CASSSSGTALDYGYTF. CDR3 bases: TGCGCCAGCAGCTCTTCCGGGACAGCATTAGACTATGGCTACACCTTC. Full variable domain (missing parts from reference TRBV5-1 and TRBJ1-2): KAGVTQTPRYLIKTRGQQVTLSCSPISGHRSVSWYQQTPGQGLQFLFEYFSETQRNKGNFPGRFSGRQFSNSRSEMNVSTLELGDSALYLCASSSSGTALDYGYTFGSGTRLTVV.

This chain joins TRBV29-1 and TRBJ2-7; D perhaps matches TRBD1 (5 bases). The CDR3 is made up of 11 amino acids. The ends were cut back, 4 bases at V and 2 bases at J, with 6 bases in the middle. Germline V gives CDR1 SQVTM, CDR2 ANQGSEA. The CDR3 here is CSVVGAYEQYF. The CDR3 DNA sequence: TGCAGCGTTGTAGGGGCCTACGAGCAGTACTTC.

This clonotype was counted many times. V and J are TRBV4-2 and TRBJ2-7, with unresolved D. V gave up 0 bases and J gave up 5 bases, with 11 bases separating them. Germline V gives CDR1 LGHNA, CDR2 YNFKEQ. The CDR3 spans 14 residues. This CDR3 is CASSQEGRSHEQYF. In DNA, the CDR3 is TGTGCCAGCAGCCAAGAGGGCAGGTCCCACGAGCAGTACTTC.

In its sample, this clonotype was seen many times. V usage is TRBV12-3 or TRBV12-4 and J usage is TRBJ2-4; the D gene is possibly TRBD2 (6 bases). V dropped 6 bases and J dropped 10 bases, with 16 bases sitting between them. CDR3 length: 13 amino acids. The CDR3 loop is CASRWGTPGIQYF. DNA of the CDR3: TGTGCCAGCAGGTGGGGGACTCCCGGGATTCAGTACTTC.

This clonotype was picked up many times. The chain has TRBV27 and TRBJ2-3, with 8 positions matching TRBD1. The CDR3 length is 15 residues. The junction had 9 bases not matched to a gene; V was cut back by 6 bases and J by 4 bases. Per germline, CDR1 MNHEY and CDR2 SMNVEV (reference sequence). The CDR3 reads CASRSPGGHSDTQYF. The CDR3 DNA reads TGTGCCAGCAGGTCTCCAGGGGGCCATTCAGATACGCAGTATTTT.

This rearrangement joins TRBV29-1 to TRBJ1-2, with a tentative D call TRBD1 (5 bases). The length of the CDR3 is 13 residues. The germline V gene has CDR1 SQVTM and CDR2 ANQGSEA. V was shortened by 4 bases and J by 5 bases, with 14 bases between the two germline ends. This CDR3 is CSVVPSGKYGYTF. The CDR3 nucleotides are TGCAGCGTTGTGCCTTCAGGGAAGTATGGCTACACCTTC.

The chain combines TRBV2 with TRBJ2-7; 9 bases are a match to TRBD2. The CDR3 length is 16 residues. Per the germline V gene, CDR1 is SNHLY and CDR2 is FYNNEI. V lost 8 bases and J lost 0; bases outside the gene matches: 11. The CDR3 is CASVSVGGRDSYEQYF. The CDR3 DNA reads TGTGCCAGCGTGAGTGTGGGCGGGAGGGACTCCTACGAGCAGTACTTC.

This clonotype appeared many times. This chain uses TRBV3-1 with TRBJ2-1; 7 nucleotides match TRBD2. Trimming at V came to 4 bases and at J to 9 bases, leaving 9 bases not matched to a gene. CDR1 is LGHDT, CDR2 YNNKEL, per germline (reference sequence). The CDR3 contains 14 residues. CDR3 DNA: TGTGCCAGCAGCCCGGGGGGTAGCTTGACTGAGCAGTTCTTC. Translated: CASSPGGSLTEQFF.

This clonotype has a count of ten or more. This chain connects TRBV10-3 to TRBJ1-6; D is unresolved. The V end was cut by 11 bases, the J end by 0 bases, with 11 bases between. The CDR3 covers 14 residues. Germline CDR1 ENHRY, CDR2 SYGVKD. The CDR3 protein is CASGSSSYNSPLHF. The CDR3 DNA sequence: TGTGCCTCAGGTTCCAGCTCCTATAATTCACCCCTCCACTTT.

This clonotype was found many times. V and J are TRBV7-9 and TRBJ2-5; D gene uncertain. Germline CDR1 SEHNR, CDR2 FQNEAQ (reference sequence). Between the trimmed V and J ends, which lost 1 base and 3 bases, there was a span of 12 bases. The CDR3 covers 15 residues. The CDR3 DNA is TGTGCCAGCAGCTTAGAGGTAGTAGAGAAAGAGACCCAGTACTTC. Translated: CASSLEVVEKETQYF.

This clonotype was detected a few times. The chain combines TRBV20-1 with TRBJ2-7; TRBD1 matches at 7 bases. The V and J ends lost 8 bases and 0 bases, in that order; junction bases with no gene match: 4. CDR1 is DFQATT, CDR2 SNEGSKA, per germline (reference sequence). The CDR3 spans 12 residues. CDR3 loop: CSSSGGSYEQYF. CDR3 nucleotide sequence: TGCAGTTCATCAGGGGGCTCCTACGAGCAGTACTTC.

This clonotype was seen at least ten times. V usage is TRBV5-5 and J usage is TRBJ2-5, with D maybe TRBD1 (5 bases). The CDR3 covers 12 residues. In germline, CDR1 is SGHKS, CDR2 YYEKEE (reference sequence). Trimming left V 6 bases short and J 3 bases short, with 9 bases between. The CDR3 spells CASTPTEETQYF. Written as DNA, the CDR3 is TGTGCCAGCACCCCGACAGAAGAGACCCAGTACTTC. The whole variable domain, remainder taken from reference TRBV5-5 and TRBJ2-5, is DAGVTQSPTHLIKTRGQQVTLRCSPISGHKSVSWYQQVLGQGPQFIFQYYEKEERGRGNFPDRFSARQFPNYSSELNVNALLLGDSALYLCASTPTEETQYFGPGTRLLVL.

This chain's CDR3 is CSARPGLAGGHRNEQFF. DNA of the CDR3: TGCAGTGCTAGGCCGGGACTAGCGGGAGGGCATCGGAATGAGCAGTTCTTC. The rearrangement joins TRBV20-1 to TRBJ2-1, with 16 bases fitting TRBD2. The trim removed 3 bases at V and 7 bases at J, leaving 9 bases unmatched. This CDR3 has 17 residues. Per the germline V gene, CDR1 is DFQATT and CDR2 is SNEGSKA (reference sequence).

This clonotype was counted ten times or more. This chain uses TRBV24-1 with TRBJ2-1, with 13 bases identical to TRBD2. V lost 1 base, J lost 10 bases, and 9 bases stayed unmatched. Germline V lookup: CDR1 KGHDR, CDR2 SFDVKD. This CDR3 has 17 amino acids. CDR3 protein: CATSDFAGTSGITEQFF. DNA of the CDR3: TGTGCCACCAGTGATTTTGCCGGGACTAGCGGGATCACCGAGCAGTTCTTC.